A selection of T cell receptor beta chains follows, all from one sample in a study of shared clonotypes between healthy human individuals. Clones were sequenced by immunoSEQ multiplex PCR, and TCRdb holds only the in-frame ones, with some missing. The sample has 1,400,000 or so clones, approximately 98.5% seen once. Source material: naive CD4+ T cells sorted from blood. The receptors were gathered from a man in his thirties or forties in good health. CDR3s leave out the opening cysteine and the closing phenylalanine or tryptophan. Each record gives: J gene, V gene, CDR3 protein.

J gene: TRBJ2-5; V gene: TRBV6-1; CDR3 protein: ASPVAGPKETQY
J gene: TRBJ2-5; V gene: TRBV7-6; CDR3 protein: ASSISGRETQY
J gene: TRBJ1-1; V gene: TRBV5-1; CDR3 protein: ASRQDDTEAF
J gene: TRBJ2-5; V gene: TRBV27; CDR3 protein: ASSRGLERRWETQY
J gene: TRBJ1-1; V gene: TRBV28; CDR3 protein: ASTFRLGNTEAF
J gene: TRBJ2-3; V gene: TRBV7-3; CDR3 protein: ASSLIPSGTDTQY
J gene: TRBJ2-7; V gene: TRBV4-2; CDR3 protein: ASSQRLAGVGYEQY
J gene: TRBJ2-7; V gene: TRBV4-3; CDR3 protein: ASSQRGQEQY
J gene: TRBJ2-3; V gene: TRBV19; CDR3 protein: ASSPRVAGVTDTQY
J gene: TRBJ1-5; V gene: TRBV15; CDR3 protein: ATSSAGTGNQPQH
J gene: TRBJ2-3; V gene: TRBV25-1; CDR3 protein: ASRELGTQY
J gene: TRBJ2-5; V gene: TRBV27; CDR3 protein: ASSYRRQAPGVEDQETQY
J gene: TRBJ2-1; V gene: TRBV5-6; CDR3 protein: ASSPPQSGTYNEQF
J gene: TRBJ2-1; V gene: TRBV9; CDR3 protein: ASSVGTGSYNEQF
J gene: TRBJ2-1; V gene: TRBV7-2; CDR3 protein: ASSLSRANEQF
J gene: TRBJ2-1; V gene: TRBV4-3; CDR3 protein: ASSQALGLGYNEQF
J gene: TRBJ1-4; V gene: TRBV29-1; CDR3 protein: SVAGSHNEKLF
J gene: TRBJ2-5; V gene: TRBV4-3; CDR3 protein: ASSQDPGGGETQY
J gene: TRBJ1-5; V gene: TRBV5-6; CDR3 protein: ASSSWGQNQPQH
J gene: TRBJ2-7; V gene: TRBV5-6; CDR3 protein: ASSSTGLDFMWEQY
J gene: TRBJ2-7; V gene: TRBV6-1; CDR3 protein: ASTQPTGVSYEQY
J gene: TRBJ2-7; V gene: TRBV19; CDR3 protein: ASTQREGSSYEQY
J gene: TRBJ2-3; V gene: TRBV6-5; CDR3 protein: ASSPRGRTDTQY
J gene: TRBJ2-7; V gene: TRBV23-1; CDR3 protein: ASSQGLAGGPEYEQY
J gene: TRBJ1-3; V gene: TRBV7-8; CDR3 protein: ASSPRVGSGNTIY
J gene: TRBJ1-1; V gene: TRBV15; CDR3 protein: ATSGIMGQKNTEAF
J gene: TRBJ2-1; V gene: TRBV9; CDR3 protein: ASSVGQDSYNEQF
J gene: TRBJ2-3; V gene: TRBV5-5; CDR3 protein: ASSFDRTGGNTQY
J gene: TRBJ2-2; V gene: TRBV4-3; CDR3 protein: ASSQGPGGESYTGELF
J gene: TRBJ2-7; V gene: TRBV7-2; CDR3 protein: ASSYGLAGAYEQY
J gene: TRBJ1-1; V gene: TRBV10-3; CDR3 protein: AISDSGQGGTEAF
J gene: TRBJ2-5; V gene: TRBV5-5; CDR3 protein: ASSLLGWGQETQY
J gene: TRBJ1-2; V gene: TRBV28; CDR3 protein: ASSLSNTPNYGYT
J gene: TRBJ2-3; V gene: TRBV4-3; CDR3 protein: ASSQVGGAADTQY
J gene: TRBJ2-7; V gene: TRBV6-5; CDR3 protein: ASSLLAGGTYEQY
J gene: TRBJ2-7; V gene: TRBV7-8; CDR3 protein: ASTLQRGSYEQY
J gene: TRBJ1-1; V gene: TRBV19; CDR3 protein: ASSLRANTEAF
J gene: TRBJ2-3; V gene: TRBV7-3; CDR3 protein: ASSFGTGRTDTQY
J gene: TRBJ1-2; V gene: TRBV9; CDR3 protein: ASTRDPRRDYGYT
J gene: TRBJ2-3; V gene: TRBV11-2; CDR3 protein: ASSSSSVSDTQY